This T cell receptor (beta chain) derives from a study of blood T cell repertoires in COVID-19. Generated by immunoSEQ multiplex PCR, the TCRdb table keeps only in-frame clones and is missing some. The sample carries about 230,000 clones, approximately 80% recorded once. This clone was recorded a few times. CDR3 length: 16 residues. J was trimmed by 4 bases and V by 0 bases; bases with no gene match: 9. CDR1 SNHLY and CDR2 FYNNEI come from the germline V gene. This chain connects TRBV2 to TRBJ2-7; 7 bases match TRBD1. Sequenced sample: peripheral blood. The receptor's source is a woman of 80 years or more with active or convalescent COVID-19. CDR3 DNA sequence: TGTGCCAGCAGTGAAGCCCCGACAGGGAATGATTACGAGCAGTACTTC. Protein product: CASSEAPTGNDYEQYF.